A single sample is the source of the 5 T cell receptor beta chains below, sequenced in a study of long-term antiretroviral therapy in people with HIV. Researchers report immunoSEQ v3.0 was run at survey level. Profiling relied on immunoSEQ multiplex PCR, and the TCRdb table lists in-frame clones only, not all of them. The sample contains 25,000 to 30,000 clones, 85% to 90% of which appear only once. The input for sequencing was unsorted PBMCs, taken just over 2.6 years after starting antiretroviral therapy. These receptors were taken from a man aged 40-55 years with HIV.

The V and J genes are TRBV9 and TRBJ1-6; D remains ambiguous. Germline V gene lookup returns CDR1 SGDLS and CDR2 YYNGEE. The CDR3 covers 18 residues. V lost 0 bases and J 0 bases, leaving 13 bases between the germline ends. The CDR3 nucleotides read TGTGCCAGCAGCGTAGATCCTATCCGGAGCTCCTATAATTCACCCCTCCACTTT. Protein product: CASSVDPIRSSYNSPLHF.

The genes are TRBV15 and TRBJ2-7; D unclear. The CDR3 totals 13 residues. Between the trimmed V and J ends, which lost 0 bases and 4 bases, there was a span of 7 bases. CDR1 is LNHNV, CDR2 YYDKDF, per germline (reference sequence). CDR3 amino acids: CATSRDTRYEQYF. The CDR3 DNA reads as TGTGCCACCAGCAGAGATACCCGATACGAGCAGTACTTC.

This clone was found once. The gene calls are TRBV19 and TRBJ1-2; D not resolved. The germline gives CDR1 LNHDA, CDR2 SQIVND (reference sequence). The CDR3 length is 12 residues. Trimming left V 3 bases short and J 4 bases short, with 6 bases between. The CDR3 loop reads CASSINTYGYTF. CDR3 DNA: TGTGCCAGTAGTATCAATACCTATGGCTACACCTTC.

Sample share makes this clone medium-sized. The CDR3 DNA sequence: TGTGCCAGCAGGCCTGGGGGTTCTGGCTACACCTTC. This sequence encodes CASRPGGSGYTF. The rearrangement links TRBV7-9 to TRBJ1-2; D is possibly TRBD1 (5 bases). This CDR3 contains 12 residues. In germline, CDR1 is SEHNR, CDR2 FQNEAQ (reference sequence). V lost 6 bases and J lost 7, with 12 bases in between.

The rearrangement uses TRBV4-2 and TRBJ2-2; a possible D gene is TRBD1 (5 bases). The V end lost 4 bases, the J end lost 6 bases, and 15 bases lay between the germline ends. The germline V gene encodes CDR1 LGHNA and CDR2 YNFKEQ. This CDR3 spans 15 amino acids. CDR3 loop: CASSRSSRVAGELFF. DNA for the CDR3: TGTGCCAGCAGCCGCTCAAGCAGGGTAGCCGGGGAGCTGTTTTTT.